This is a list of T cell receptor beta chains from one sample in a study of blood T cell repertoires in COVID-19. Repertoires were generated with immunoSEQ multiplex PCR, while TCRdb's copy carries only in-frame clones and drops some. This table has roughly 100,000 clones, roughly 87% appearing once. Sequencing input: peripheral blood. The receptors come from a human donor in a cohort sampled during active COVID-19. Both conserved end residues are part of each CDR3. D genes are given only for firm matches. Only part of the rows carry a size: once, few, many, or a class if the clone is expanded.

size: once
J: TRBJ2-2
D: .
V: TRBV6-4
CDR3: CASSEQDGNTGELFF
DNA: TGTGCCAGCAGTGAACAGGACGGTAACACCGGGGAGCTGTTTTTT

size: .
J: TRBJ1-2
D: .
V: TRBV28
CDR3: CASRQQGGYGYTF
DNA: TGTGCCAGCAGGCAACAGGGTGGGTATGGCTACACCTTC

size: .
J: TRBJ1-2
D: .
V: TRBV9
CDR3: CASSAMGGFGYGYTF
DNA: TGTGCCAGCAGCGCGATGGGGGGGTTTGGCTATGGCTACACCTTC

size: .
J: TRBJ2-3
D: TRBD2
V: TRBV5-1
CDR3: CASSLVAGGPGDTQYF
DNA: TGCGCCAGCAGCTTGGTTGCGGGAGGGCCTGGGGATACGCAGTATTTT

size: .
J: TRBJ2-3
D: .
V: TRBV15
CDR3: CATSRDRQGQYF
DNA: TGTGCCACCAGCAGAGATCGCCAGGGGCAGTATTTT

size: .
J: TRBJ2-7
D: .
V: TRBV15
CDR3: CATSTDSTSYEQYF
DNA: TGTGCCACCAGCACCGACAGTACCAGTTACGAGCAGTACTTC

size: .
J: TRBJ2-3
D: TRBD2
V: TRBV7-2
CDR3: CASSLAGGAEDTQYF
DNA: TGTGCCAGCAGCTTAGCGGGAGGGGCGGAAGATACGCAGTATTTT

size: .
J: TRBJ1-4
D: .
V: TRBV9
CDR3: CASSGPGAREKLFF
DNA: TGTGCCAGCAGCGGGCCGGGAGCTCGTGAAAAACTGTTTTTT

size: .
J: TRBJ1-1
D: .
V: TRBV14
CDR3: CASSQSIRMNTEAFF
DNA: TGTGCCAGCAGCCAGAGTATCAGGATGAACACTGAAGCTTTCTTT

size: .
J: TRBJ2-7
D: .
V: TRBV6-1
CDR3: CASSDGALDEQYF
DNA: TGTGCCAGCAGTGATGGGGCCCTCGACGAGCAGTACTTC

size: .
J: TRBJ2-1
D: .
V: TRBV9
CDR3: CASSPQPRVADEQFF
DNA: TGTGCCAGCAGCCCTCAACCCAGGGTGGCCGATGAGCAGTTCTTC

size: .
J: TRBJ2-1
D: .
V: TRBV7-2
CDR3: CASSLAGGGGNEQFF
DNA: TGTGCCAGCAGCTTAGCGGGGGGAGGTGGCAATGAGCAGTTCTTC

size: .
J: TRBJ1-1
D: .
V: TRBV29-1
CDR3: CSVVSPGLREAFF
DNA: TGCAGCGTTGTCTCTCCGGGTCTTAGGGAAGCTTTCTTT

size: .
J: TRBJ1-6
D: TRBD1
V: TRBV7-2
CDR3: CASSLGQGTIPPLHF
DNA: TGTGCCAGCAGCTTGGGACAGGGGACAATACCACCCCTCCACTTT

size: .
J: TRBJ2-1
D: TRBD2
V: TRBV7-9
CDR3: CASSSSRTSGSSYNEQFF
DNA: TGTGCCAGCAGCTCATCCAGGACTAGCGGGAGCTCCTACAATGAGCAGTTCTTC

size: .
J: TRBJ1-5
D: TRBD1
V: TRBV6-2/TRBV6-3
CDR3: CASSYSTGGQGGQPQHF
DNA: TGTGCCAGCAGTTACTCGACTGGCGGACAGGGTGGTCAGCCCCAGCATTTT

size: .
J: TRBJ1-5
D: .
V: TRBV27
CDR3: CASSQRHTNQPQHF
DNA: TGTGCCAGCAGTCAAAGACACACCAATCAGCCCCAGCATTTT

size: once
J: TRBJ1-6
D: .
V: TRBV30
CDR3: CAWSVRYGGGISYNSPLHF
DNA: TGTGCCTGGAGTGTACGATATGGGGGGGGGATCTCCTATAATTCACCCCTCCACTTT

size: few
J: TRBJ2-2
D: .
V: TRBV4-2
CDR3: CASSQESGNTGELFF
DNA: TGTGCCAGCAGCCAAGAGAGCGGGAACACCGGGGAGCTGTTTTTT

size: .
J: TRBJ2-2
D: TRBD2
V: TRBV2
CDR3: CASSEKESGGLGELFF
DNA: TGTGCCAGCAGTGAAAAAGAGAGCGGGGGTCTCGGGGAGCTGTTTTTT

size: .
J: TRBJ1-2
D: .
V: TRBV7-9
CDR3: CASSLPLQGIYGYTF
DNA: TGTGCCAGCAGCTTACCCTTGCAGGGGATCTATGGCTACACCTTC

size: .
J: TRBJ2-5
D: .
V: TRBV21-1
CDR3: CASNDRESIPVEETQYF
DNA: TGTGCCAGCAATGACAGGGAATCCATTCCGGTCGAAGAGACCCAGTACTTC

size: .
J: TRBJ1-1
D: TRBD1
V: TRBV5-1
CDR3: CASSSGTVINTEAFF
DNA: TGCGCCAGCAGCTCGGGGACAGTGATCAACACTGAAGCTTTCTTT

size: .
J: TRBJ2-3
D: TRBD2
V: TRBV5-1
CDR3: CASSWASGDTDTQYF
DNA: TGCGCCAGCAGCTGGGCTAGCGGGGATACAGATACGCAGTATTTT

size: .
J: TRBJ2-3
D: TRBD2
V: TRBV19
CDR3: CASSILAGGDTQYF
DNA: TGTGCCAGTAGTATTCTAGCGGGGGGGGATACGCAGTATTTT

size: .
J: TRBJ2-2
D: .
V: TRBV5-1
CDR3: CASSSGTGELFF
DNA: TGCGCCAGCAGCTCGGGCACCGGGGAGCTGTTTTTT

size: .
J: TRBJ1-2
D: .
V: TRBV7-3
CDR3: CASSARTDGYTF
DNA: TGTGCCAGCAGCGCCCGGACAGATGGCTACACCTTC

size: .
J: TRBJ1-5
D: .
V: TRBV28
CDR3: CASRRTTYSNQPQHF
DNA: TGTGCCAGCAGGCGGACAACTTATAGCAATCAGCCCCAGCATTTT

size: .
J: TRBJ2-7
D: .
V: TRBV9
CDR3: CASSATGGMDEQYF
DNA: TGTGCCAGCAGCGCAACAGGCGGGATGGACGAGCAGTACTTC

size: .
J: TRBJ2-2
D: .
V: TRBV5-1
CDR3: CASSFSGELFF
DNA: TGCGCCAGCAGCTTCAGCGGGGAGCTGTTTTTT

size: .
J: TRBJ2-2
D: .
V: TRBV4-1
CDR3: CASSQDATYTGELFF
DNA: TGCGCCAGCAGCCAAGACGCAACTTACACCGGGGAGCTGTTTTTT

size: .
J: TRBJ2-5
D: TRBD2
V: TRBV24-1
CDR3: CATSDHRDRVRLAGVETQYF
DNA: TGTGCCACCAGTGATCACCGGGACAGGGTTAGACTAGCGGGAGTGGAGACCCAGTACTTC

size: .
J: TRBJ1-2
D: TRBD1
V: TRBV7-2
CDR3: CASSLVLGQGYGYTF
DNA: TGTGCCAGCAGCTTAGTGTTGGGACAGGGCTATGGCTACACCTTC

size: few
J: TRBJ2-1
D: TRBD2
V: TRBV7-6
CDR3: CASSSPILAGGPWDNEQFF
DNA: TGTGCCAGCAGTTCCCCTATACTAGCGGGGGGGCCATGGGACAATGAGCAGTTCTTC

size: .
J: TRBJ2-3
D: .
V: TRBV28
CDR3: CASRDGKGWSTDTQYF
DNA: TGTGCCAGCAGGGACGGGAAGGGTTGGAGCACAGATACGCAGTATTTT

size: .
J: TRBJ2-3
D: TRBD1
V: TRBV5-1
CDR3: CASSLWDRGGDTQYF
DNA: TGCGCCAGCAGCTTGTGGGACAGGGGAGGAGATACGCAGTATTTT

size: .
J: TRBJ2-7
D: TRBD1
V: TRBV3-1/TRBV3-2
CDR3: CASSRDRFHPLSYEQYF
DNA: TGTGCCAGCAGCCGGGACAGGTTCCATCCCCTCTCCTACGAGCAGTACTTC

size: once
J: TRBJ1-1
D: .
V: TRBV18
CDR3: CASSLSRGYYTEAFF
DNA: TGTGCCAGCTCACTCTCCCGGGGATATTACACTGAAGCTTTCTTT

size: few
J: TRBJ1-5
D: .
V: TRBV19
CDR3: CASSDYNQPQHF
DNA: TGTGCCAGTAGTGACTACAATCAGCCCCAGCATTTT

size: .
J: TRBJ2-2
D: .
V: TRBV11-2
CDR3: CASSSTGNTGELFF
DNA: TGTGCCAGCAGCTCCACTGGGAACACCGGGGAGCTGTTTTTT

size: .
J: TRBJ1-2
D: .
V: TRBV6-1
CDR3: CASSEVGGYGYTF
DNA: TGTGCCAGCAGTGAAGTAGGAGGGTACGGCTACACCTTC

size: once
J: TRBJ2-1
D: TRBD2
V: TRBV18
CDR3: CASSPGLAREVEQFF
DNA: TGTGCCAGCTCGCCGGGACTAGCCAGGGAGGTTGAGCAGTTCTTC

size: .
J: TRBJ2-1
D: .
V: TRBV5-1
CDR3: CASSLGQSSYNEQFF
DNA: TGCGCCAGCAGCTTGGGACAGAGCTCCTACAATGAGCAGTTCTTC

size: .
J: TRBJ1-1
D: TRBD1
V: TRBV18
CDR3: CASSQRDRGRDTEAFF
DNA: TGTGCCAGCTCCCAAAGAGACAGGGGACGAGACACTGAAGCTTTCTTT

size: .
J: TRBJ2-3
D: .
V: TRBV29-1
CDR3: CSVDPIPGLPDTQYF
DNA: TGCAGCGTTGATCCCATTCCAGGACTGCCAGATACGCAGTATTTT

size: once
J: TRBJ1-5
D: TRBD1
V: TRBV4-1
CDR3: CASSQGPGQGIGQPQHF
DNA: TGCGCCAGCAGCCAAGGGCCGGGACAGGGTATCGGTCAGCCCCAGCATTTT

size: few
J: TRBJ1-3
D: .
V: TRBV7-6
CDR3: CASSPHGAAFGNTIYF
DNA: TGTGCCAGCAGCCCCCACGGTGCCGCGTTCGGAAACACCATATATTTT

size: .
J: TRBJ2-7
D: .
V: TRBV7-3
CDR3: CASSLSPGDEQYF
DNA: TGTGCCAGCAGCTTATCCCCAGGCGACGAGCAGTACTTC

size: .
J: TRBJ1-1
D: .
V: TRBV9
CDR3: CASSVLSGETEAFF
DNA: TGTGCCAGCAGCGTATTATCGGGGGAAACTGAAGCTTTCTTT

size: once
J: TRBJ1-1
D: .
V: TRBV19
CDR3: CASSIVANTEAFF
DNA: TGTGCCAGTAGTATCGTAGCAAACACTGAAGCTTTCTTT

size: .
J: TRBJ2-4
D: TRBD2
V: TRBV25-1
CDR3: CASGKGLAGWTKNIQYF
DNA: TGTGCCAGCGGAAAGGGACTAGCGGGATGGACGAAAAACATTCAGTACTTC

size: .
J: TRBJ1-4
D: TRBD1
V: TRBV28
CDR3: CASSSTGTGDSATNEKLFF
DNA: TGTGCCAGCAGTTCCACCGGGACAGGGGATTCGGCAACTAATGAAAAACTGTTTTTT

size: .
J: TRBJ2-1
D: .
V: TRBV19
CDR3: CASSIASGNEQFF
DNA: TGTGCCAGTAGTATAGCGTCGGGCAATGAGCAGTTCTTC

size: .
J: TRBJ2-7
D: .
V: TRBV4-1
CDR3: CASSQQRSGSYEQYF
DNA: TGCGCCAGCAGCCAACAAAGAAGCGGGTCCTACGAGCAGTACTTC

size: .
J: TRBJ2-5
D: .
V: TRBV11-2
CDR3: CASSLGTLETQYF
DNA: TGTGCCAGCAGCCTTGGGACTTTGGAGACCCAGTACTTC